This T cell receptor (beta chain) was sequenced in a study of graft-versus-host responses after intestinal transplantation. Across the whole study: For approximately three years after anti-thymocyte globulin induction, all recipients took tacrolimus and steroids.

Profiling relied on immunoSEQ multiplex PCR, and the TCRdb table lists in-frame clones only, not all of them. The data hold around 84,000 clones, with less than 90% observed a single time. In the case of this clone: Its antigen is currently unknown.

V lost 4 bases and J 5 bases, leaving 12 bases between the germline ends. The CDR3 contains 13 residues. Germline CDR1 reads SGHRS; CDR2 reads YFSETQ. Whole-study findings and limits: Investigators detected GvH clones in recipient marrow, with some emerging earlier in ileum or blood. Early post-transplant falls in HvG clones accompanied the peak levels of circulating GvH clones.

The chain recombines TRBV5-1 with TRBJ2-5; tentatively, D is TRBD1 (6 bases). This TCR was recovered from a human donor who received an intestinal transplant. The source was unstimulated CD8+ T cells sorted from spleen or lymph node cells, collected before intestinal transplant. The CDR3 DNA sequence: TGCGCCAGCAGCCCCAACACAGGGGAGACCCAGTACTTC. Amino acid sequence: CASSPNTGETQYF.